These T cell receptor beta chains were read from a single sample in a study of CD8 T cells in Susac syndrome. TCRdb analysed the immunoSEQ multiplex PCR reads with MiXCR anew, one entry per CDR3 protein. The sample lists under 85,000 distinct CDR3 sequences, roughly 94% occurring once. Sequenced sample: CD8+ T cells from PBMCs. The receptors were sampled from a human donor with Susac syndrome. CDR3s include the opening cysteine and the closing phenylalanine or tryptophan. D genes are given only for firm matches. The listing skips clone size in some rows; elsewhere it reads once, few, many or a size class.

TRBD1,TRBV6-1,few,TRBJ2-5,TGTGCCAGCAGTCTGACAGGGGCAGAGACCCAGTACTTC,CASSLTGAETQYF
.,TRBV4-2,.,TRBJ1-5,TGTGCCAGCAGCCAAGATCCGAGGGGGGATCAGCCCCAGCATTTT,CASSQDPRGDQPQHF
TRBD2,TRBV29-1,.,TRBJ2-7,TGCAGCGTTGAAGGGGCTAGCGGGGCAGGGGAGCAGTACTTC,CSVEGASGAGEQYF
.,TRBV7-9,.,TRBJ1-1,TGTGCCAGCAGCGACTTCGGACAGACAAACACTGAAGCTTTCTTT,CASSDFGQTNTEAFF
.,TRBV20-1,.,TRBJ2-3,TGCAGTGCTCGCCTAGCCGACACAGATACGCAGTATTTT,CSARLADTDTQYF
TRBD1,TRBV12-3/TRBV12-4,.,TRBJ1-2,TGTGCCAGCACTTTAGGGACAGGGGGCTATGGCTACACCTTC,CASTLGTGGYGYTF
.,TRBV3-1,.,TRBJ1-2,TGTGCCAGCAGCCAAGAAGAGAGGTGGGGACAAGCTAACTATGGCTACACCTTC,CASSQEERWGQANYGYTF
.,TRBV30,.,TRBJ1-4,TGTGCCTGGAGTGTACCGGGAGGGGTGGACGAAAAACTGTTTTTT,CAWSVPGGVDEKLFF
TRBD1,TRBV12-5,.,TRBJ2-2,TGTGCTAGTGGTTTGGTACTTAGGGACAGCCACACCGGGGAGCTGTTTTTT,CASGLVLRDSHTGELFF
TRBD2,TRBV29-1,once,TRBJ2-1,TGCAGCGTCCACGTGGGACTAGCGGGGGACAATGAGCAGTTCTTC,CSVHVGLAGDNEQFF
TRBD1,TRBV7-8,.,TRBJ2-2,TGTGCCAGCAGCTTAGCGCGACAGGGCGCCGGGGAGCTGTTTTTT,CASSLARQGAGELFF
.,TRBV7-8,.,TRBJ2-2,TGTGCCAGCAGCACGTGGGCGGAGAGGCCGAACACCGGGGAGCTGTTTTTT,CASSTWAERPNTGELFF
TRBD1,TRBV24-1,.,TRBJ2-7,TGTGCCACCAGTGAGACAGGGGAGACCTACGAGCAGTACTTC,CATSETGETYEQYF
.,TRBV13,.,TRBJ1-2,TGTGCCAGCAGCTTAGAAAGGGGCTACACCTTC,CASSLERGYTF
.,TRBV29-1,.,TRBJ2-3,TGCAGCGTTGTGGGGACCACACTCACAGATACGCAGTATTTT,CSVVGTTLTDTQYF
.,TRBV2,once,TRBJ1-5,TGTGCCAGCAGTCCCGGGGCGTATAGCAATCAGCCCCAGCATTTT,CASSPGAYSNQPQHF
TRBD1,TRBV19,.,TRBJ1-2,TGTGCCAGTGAAGAACCGGGACAGGGATTTACAGGCTACACCTTC,CASEEPGQGFTGYTF
.,TRBV6-5,.,TRBJ1-2,TGTGCCAGCAGTTACAGGGGAGCCCTCTATGGCTACACCTTC,CASSYRGALYGYTF
.,TRBV20-1,.,TRBJ2-1,TGCAGTGCTAGAGAGGCCGGCAGGGTAGGTGCCTATGAGCAGTTCTTC,CSAREAGRVGAYEQFF
TRBD2,TRBV7-9,.,TRBJ2-3,TGTGCCAGCAGCTCGGGACTAGGGGGAGATACGCAGTATTTT,CASSSGLGGDTQYF
.,TRBV25-1,.,TRBJ2-7,TGTGCCAGCAGTGTAGTCGAATCCTTCGGCGAGCAGTACTTC,CASSVVESFGEQYF
.,TRBV5-8,.,TRBJ2-7,TGTGCCAGCAGCTTGGAGGGAAGAACCTACGAGCAGTACTTC,CASSLEGRTYEQYF
TRBD1,TRBV7-8,.,TRBJ1-2,TGTGCCAGCAGCTTAGGGTCACAGGGGGCGCGTCCCTATGGCTACACCTTC,CASSLGSQGARPYGYTF
.,TRBV28,.,TRBJ2-1,TGTGCCAGCACCCCCGTAAGCTCGTACTCCTACAATGAGCAGTTCTTC,CASTPVSSYSYNEQFF
.,TRBV5-4,.,TRBJ2-1,TGTGCCAGCAGCTTTTACGCCAATGAGCAGTTCTTC,CASSFYANEQFF
TRBD2,TRBV3-1,.,TRBJ2-3,TGTGCCAGCAGCCAAGATTTCGGCCCAACTAGCGGGACAATTACAGATACGCAGTATTTT,CASSQDFGPTSGTITDTQYF
TRBD1,TRBV7-2,once,TRBJ2-7,TGTGCCAGCAGAGCCGGGACAGGCTACGAGCAGTACTTC,CASRAGTGYEQYF
TRBD2,TRBV7-2,.,TRBJ2-7,TGTGCCAGCAGCAATCGACTAGCGGGAGTAAACGAGCAGTACTTC,CASSNRLAGVNEQYF
.,TRBV2,.,TRBJ1-4,TGTGCCAGCAGTTTGCTGGGGAAGAATGAAAAACTGTTTTTT,CASSLLGKNEKLFF
TRBD1,TRBV29-1,.,TRBJ2-7,TGCAGCGTTGAAGGGACAGGACTCTACGAGCAGTACTTC,CSVEGTGLYEQYF
TRBD2,TRBV2,.,TRBJ2-3,TGTGCCAGCAGGAGACTAGCAGAGAACACAGATACGCAGTATTTT,CASRRLAENTDTQYF
.,TRBV29-1,.,TRBJ1-1,TGCAGCGTTGGCGGGTTGCAGGGAACAGAAGCTTTCTTT,CSVGGLQGTEAFF
TRBD2,TRBV20-1,once,TRBJ2-3,TGCAGTGCTAGAATACGGACTAGCGCTTCTAGCACAGATACGCAGTATTTT,CSARIRTSASSTDTQYF
.,TRBV12-3/TRBV12-4,once,TRBJ1-1,TGTGCCAGCATAGTGACAGGTAACACTGAAGCTTTCTTT,CASIVTGNTEAFF
.,TRBV5-6,.,TRBJ2-7,TGTGCCAGCAGCTTGGTGGGCAGAGGATACGAGCAGTACTTC,CASSLVGRGYEQYF
TRBD2,TRBV4-3,.,TRBJ2-1,TGCGCCAGCAGCCAAGGGACTAGCGGGCCCTACAATGAGCAGTTCTTC,CASSQGTSGPYNEQFF
.,TRBV20-1,.,TRBJ2-1,TGCAGTGCTACTGTACTACCACAGGTTGAAGCGGATGAGCAGTTCTTC,CSATVLPQVEADEQFF
.,TRBV6-6,.,TRBJ1-1,TGTGCCAGCAGTTACTCGGGGTATCTGAACACTGAAGCTTTCTTT,CASSYSGYLNTEAFF
.,TRBV18,.,TRBJ2-2,TGTGCCAGCTCACCACCGGAGGGAACCGGGGAGCTGTTTTTT,CASSPPEGTGELFF
TRBD2,TRBV5-4,.,TRBJ2-5,TGTGCCAGCAGCTTTAGCGGGGGGTGGGAGACCCAGTACTTC,CASSFSGGWETQYF
.,TRBV28,.,TRBJ2-2,TGTGCCAGCAGTTTACCGACAGGATCGAACACCGGGGAGCTGTTTTTT,CASSLPTGSNTGELFF